Listed below are T cell receptor beta chains from one sample, sequenced in a study of T cell responses to AZD1222 COVID-19 vaccine. TCRdb's copy holds only in-frame clones and misses some; the assay was immunoSEQ multiplex PCR. The sample has some 150,000 clones, more than 85% seen once. Sequenced material: peripheral blood, taken on day 0 of AZD1222 vaccination. All receptors come from an adult in good health. CDR3s include the opening cysteine and the closing phenylalanine or tryptophan. A D gene is named only where the DNA matches it firmly. Where a row states a size, it is once, few, many or the class of an expanded clone; other rows omit it.

TRBJ1-1 | TRBV12-5 | - | - | CASGPPEGWTEAFF | TGTGCTAGTGGTCCACCCGAAGGCTGGACTGAAGCTTTCTTT
TRBJ2-3 | TRBV27 | - | - | CASSPDRQDTQYF | TGTGCCAGCAGTCCCGACAGGCAAGATACGCAGTATTTT
TRBJ2-7 | TRBV19 | - | - | CASSPRDGWAHEQYF | TGTGCCAGTAGTCCAAGGGACGGCTGGGCCCACGAGCAGTACTTC
TRBJ2-7 | TRBV5-6 | - | - | CASRQASSYEQYF | TGTGCCAGCAGACAGGCTTCCTCCTACGAGCAGTACTTC
TRBJ1-4 | TRBV5-4 | - | - | CASSSSGQALHEKLFF | TGTGCCAGCAGTTCGTCCGGACAAGCGCTACATGAAAAACTGTTTTTT
TRBJ2-7 | TRBV30 | - | - | CAWSSVISYEQYF | TGTGCCTGGAGTAGCGTGATTTCCTACGAGCAGTACTTC
TRBJ2-2 | TRBV6-1 | TRBD1 | - | CASSEKGQGTHTGELFF | TGTGCCAGCAGTGAAAAGGGACAGGGGACTCACACCGGGGAGCTGTTTTTT
TRBJ1-2 | TRBV24-1 | - | once | CATSVGGGNYGYTF | TGTGCCACCAGTGTCGGGGGAGGTAACTATGGCTACACCTTC
TRBJ2-6 | TRBV18 | TRBD2 | - | CASSPRTSGTGGANVLTF | TGTGCCAGCTCACCAAGGACTAGCGGGACGGGAGGGGCCAACGTCCTGACTTTC
TRBJ2-7 | TRBV18 | TRBD2 | - | CASSPNLGGEQYF | TGTGCCAGCTCACCAAACCTGGGGGGGGAGCAGTACTTC
TRBJ2-3 | TRBV6-4 | - | once | CASSVKGSTDTQYF | TGTGCCAGCAGTGTAAAGGGAAGCACAGATACGCAGTATTTT
TRBJ2-1 | TRBV7-2 | TRBD2 | - | CASSTGTSGRDEQFF | TGTGCCAGCAGCACCGGGACTAGCGGTCGCGATGAGCAGTTCTTC
TRBJ1-4 | TRBV3-1/TRBV3-2 | - | - | CASSLDSTNEKLFF | TGTGCCAGCAGCCTTGACAGTACTAATGAAAAACTGTTTTTT
TRBJ1-6 | TRBV7-2 | - | - | CASSLIPLRNSPLHF | TGTGCCAGCAGCTTAATACCCCTCCGCAATTCACCCCTCCACTTT
TRBJ2-5 | TRBV5-1 | TRBD2 | - | CASSLASGNQETQYF | TGCGCCAGCAGCTTAGCTAGCGGGAACCAAGAGACCCAGTACTTC
TRBJ2-1 | TRBV7-3 | - | once | CASSLSGFAGDEQFF | TGTGCCAGCAGCTTATCTGGGTTTGCCGGCGATGAGCAGTTCTTC
TRBJ1-2 | TRBV7-9 | - | - | CASSLEFFPSEYGYTF | TGTGCCAGCAGCTTAGAGTTTTTCCCCTCGGAATATGGCTACACCTTC
TRBJ1-2 | TRBV7-2 | - | - | CASSLHQGGYTF | TGTGCCAGCAGCCTTCATCAAGGTGGCTACACCTTC
TRBJ2-5 | TRBV7-2 | - | - | CASSPGVETQYF | TGTGCCAGCAGCCCGGGAGTAGAGACCCAGTACTTC
TRBJ2-1 | TRBV27 | TRBD1 | once | CASRVSGQGNNEQFF | TGTGCCAGCCGCGTCTCGGGACAGGGCAACAATGAGCAGTTCTTC
TRBJ1-6 | TRBV28 | - | once | CASSPQGNNSPLHF | TGTGCCAGCAGCCCCCAGGGGAATAATTCACCCCTCCACTTT
TRBJ2-6 | TRBV19 | - | - | CASSDRAGSGANVLTF | TGTGCCAGTAGCGACAGGGCGGGATCTGGGGCCAACGTCCTGACTTTC
TRBJ1-6 | TRBV9 | TRBD1 | - | CASSPGQGWDSPLHF | TGTGCCAGCAGCCCCGGACAGGGATGGGATTCACCCCTCCACTTT
TRBJ1-5 | TRBV12-3/TRBV12-4 | - | - | CASSLSRQPQHF | TGTGCCAGCAGTTTATCAAGACAGCCCCAGCATTTT
TRBJ2-7 | TRBV6-5 | - | - | CASSYWGLSYEQYF | TGTGCCAGCAGTTACTGGGGACTCTCCTACGAGCAGTACTTC
TRBJ1-1 | TRBV2 | TRBD1 | - | CASRGTGGNTEAFF | TGTGCCAGCAGGGGGACAGGGGGGAACACTGAAGCTTTCTTT
TRBJ2-1 | TRBV6-4 | TRBD2 | - | CASSPGAGVNEQFF | TGTGCCAGCAGTCCCGGGGCGGGGGTCAATGAGCAGTTCTTC
TRBJ2-1 | TRBV6-2/TRBV6-3 | - | - | CASSYMGLPYNEQFF | TGTGCCAGCAGTTATATGGGGTTACCCTACAATGAGCAGTTCTTC
TRBJ2-1 | TRBV6-5 | - | - | CASSSPGGVGHNEQFF | TGTGCCAGCAGTTCCCCAGGGGGGGTAGGCCACAATGAGCAGTTCTTC
TRBJ2-1 | TRBV3-1/TRBV3-2 | - | - | CASSHASYEQFF | TGTGCCAGCAGCCACGCCTCCTATGAGCAGTTCTTC
TRBJ1-2 | TRBV4-3 | - | - | CASSQDWPKTGYGYTF | TGCGCCAGCAGCCAAGATTGGCCTAAAACGGGCTATGGCTACACCTTC
TRBJ2-1 | TRBV5-6 | - | - | CASIPSPRTSWDEQFF | TGTGCCAGCATCCCATCCCCTAGGACCTCATGGGATGAGCAGTTCTTC
TRBJ2-1 | TRBV24-1 | - | - | CATSEGDVGHLNEQFF | TGTGCCACCAGTGAAGGAGACGTGGGCCACCTCAATGAGCAGTTCTTC
TRBJ2-2 | TRBV5-1 | TRBD2 | - | CASRLTSGGHGTGELFF | TGCGCCAGCAGACTTACTAGCGGGGGGCATGGCACCGGGGAGCTGTTTTTT
TRBJ1-5 | TRBV5-1 | - | - | CASSLGGGNQPQHF | TGCGCCAGCAGCTTGGGGGGGGGAAATCAGCCCCAGCATTTT
TRBJ1-2 | TRBV7-8 | - | - | CASSPARFYGYTF | TGTGCCAGCAGCCCGGCCAGGTTCTATGGCTACACCTTC
TRBJ1-5 | TRBV5-6 | - | - | CASSLERGGGQPQHF | TGTGCCAGCAGCTTGGAAAGGGGAGGAGGACAGCCCCAGCATTTT
TRBJ2-1 | TRBV7-3 | - | - | CASSLIAAAGASYNEQFF | TGTGCCAGCAGCTTAATAGCCGCGGCGGGGGCCTCCTACAATGAGCAGTTCTTC
TRBJ1-1 | TRBV25-1 | - | - | CASSESPGSSEAFF | TGTGCCAGCAGTGAATCCCCTGGATCTTCCGAAGCTTTCTTT
TRBJ2-2 | TRBV21-1 | - | - | CASSTGREASLKWVAVF | TGTGCCAGCAGCACCGGGAGGGAGGCCTCCTTAAAATGGGTCGCTGTTTTT
TRBJ2-1 | TRBV11-2 | - | once | CASSPRQGTWNEQFF | TGTGCCAGCAGCCCCCGGCAGGGGACGTGGAATGAGCAGTTCTTC
TRBJ1-5 | TRBV28 | TRBD1 | - | CAVSGGSIISNQPQHF | TGTGCGGTTTCAGGGGGCTCTATCATTAGCAATCAGCCCCAGCATTTT
TRBJ1-5 | TRBV4-1 | - | - | CASSQDPVNQPQHF | TGCGCCAGCAGCCAAGATCCAGTAAATCAGCCCCAGCATTTT
TRBJ2-3 | TRBV3-1/TRBV3-2 | - | once | CASSQSGLPLNTDTQYF | TGTGCCAGCAGCCAGAGTGGACTACCGCTAAACACAGATACGCAGTATTTT
TRBJ2-3 | TRBV9 | TRBD2 | - | CASSASGGATDTQYF | TGTGCCAGCAGCGCTAGCGGGGGGGCGACAGATACGCAGTATTTT
TRBJ1-2 | TRBV5-1 | - | - | CASSLGGSGYTF | TGCGCCAGCAGCTTGGGAGGGTCCGGCTACACCTTC
TRBJ2-1 | TRBV5-4 | - | - | CASSFRRVMSNEQFF | TGTGCCAGCAGCTTCAGGCGGGTCATGTCCAATGAGCAGTTCTTC
TRBJ1-5 | TRBV19 | - | - | CASSIGTGAPNQPQHF | TGTGCCAGTAGTATAGGAACCGGGGCGCCCAATCAGCCCCAGCATTTT
TRBJ2-2 | TRBV13 | - | - | CASSSTGNTGELFF | TGTGCCAGCAGCTCGACAGGAAACACCGGGGAGCTGTTTTTT
TRBJ1-2 | TRBV7-9 | - | - | CASSLDSDGQGYTF | TGTGCCAGCAGCTTAGACTCCGACGGTCAGGGCTACACCTTC
TRBJ1-2 | TRBV6-4 | TRBD1 | few | CASSDSPGGQGASGVGYTF | TGTGCCAGCAGTGACTCCCCTGGGGGACAGGGGGCCTCGGGCGTTGGCTACACCTTC
TRBJ1-5 | TRBV19 | - | - | CASSTALGGNQPQHF | TGTGCCAGTAGTACGGCGTTGGGGGGCAATCAGCCCCAGCATTTT